A selection of T cell receptor beta chains follows, all from one sample in a study of beta chain features in type 1 diabetes. Some clones are missing from TCRdb's copy, which holds only in-frame ones; the method was immunoSEQ multiplex PCR. The data contain some 410,000 clones, about 15% of them seen just once; the ten biggest clones take up 0.03% to 0.04%. Specimen: naive CD4+ T cells from blood. The receptors were sampled from a man younger than 45 in good health. CDR3s include the opening cysteine and the closing phenylalanine or tryptophan. D genes are given only for firm matches. Expanded clones get a size class; other rows say once, few or many, or leave the size out.

clone_size	v_call	j_call	d_call	cdr3_aa	cdr3_nt
few	TRBV25-1	TRBJ2-3	NA	CASTERATDTQYF	TGTGCCAGCACCGAAAGGGCTACAGATACGCAGTATTTT
NA	TRBV7-8	TRBJ2-1	NA	CASSSPGTGAVDEQFF	TGTGCCAGCAGCTCACCCGGGACTGGGGCGGTCGATGAGCAGTTCTTC
NA	TRBV19	TRBJ1-2	NA	CASGKTNPYGYTF	TGTGCCAGTGGGAAGACAAATCCATATGGCTACACCTTC
NA	TRBV12-5	TRBJ2-1	TRBD2	CASGDTSVPPNEQFF	TGTGCTAGTGGTGACACTAGCGTCCCCCCCAATGAGCAGTTCTTC
NA	TRBV7-9	TRBJ1-5	NA	CASSGKGLGPQHF	TGTGCCAGCAGCGGTAAGGGTTTGGGGCCCCAGCATTTT
few	TRBV7-2	TRBJ2-7	TRBD2	CASSAAGGVDEQYF	TGTGCCAGCAGCGCAGCGGGGGGAGTTGACGAGCAGTACTTC
few	TRBV7-2	TRBJ2-5	TRBD1	CASSLGQIETQYF	TGTGCCAGCAGCTTGGGACAGATAGAGACCCAGTACTTC
NA	TRBV2	TRBJ2-5	NA	CASSEWRTQYF	TGTGCCAGCAGTGAATGGAGAACCCAGTACTTC
few	TRBV4-3	TRBJ2-2	NA	CASSLRSGINTGELFF	TGCGCCAGCAGCCTTCGCTCAGGGATAAACACCGGGGAGCTGTTTTTT
NA	TRBV6-5	TRBJ1-1	NA	CASTRLGEAFF	TGTGCCAGCACCCGGTTAGGTGAAGCTTTCTTT
NA	TRBV30	TRBJ1-4	TRBD1	CAWATGGSEKLFF	TGTGCCTGGGCTACAGGGGGCTCTGAAAAACTGTTTTTT
NA	TRBV27	TRBJ1-3	NA	CASSLSGTAGNTIYF	TGTGCCAGCAGTCTATCCGGGACCGCTGGAAACACCATATATTTT
few	TRBV5-4	TRBJ2-5	TRBD1	CASSFDSTGWETQYF	TGTGCCAGCAGCTTTGACTCGACAGGGTGGGAGACCCAGTACTTC
few	TRBV7-2	TRBJ1-2	NA	CASSLAGQTYGYTF	TGTGCCAGCAGCTTAGCGGGGCAAACCTATGGCTACACCTTC
few	TRBV7-3	TRBJ1-2	NA	CASSPGPSVGYTF	TGTGCCAGCAGCCCCGGACCTTCGGTTGGCTACACCTTC
NA	TRBV14	TRBJ2-3	TRBD2	CASSHPGTSATDTQYF	TGTGCCAGCAGCCACCCCGGGACTAGCGCTACAGATACGCAGTATTTT
few	TRBV30	TRBJ1-3	TRBD1	CAWSVPTGFGNTIYF	TGTGCCTGGAGTGTCCCGACAGGGTTCGGAAACACCATATATTTT
NA	TRBV7-2	TRBJ2-3	NA	CASSLWSQTSDTQYF	TGTGCCAGCAGCTTATGGAGCCAAACTTCAGATACGCAGTATTTT
NA	TRBV5-6	TRBJ2-4	NA	CASSFGRGAAKNIQYF	TGTGCCAGCAGCTTCGGAAGAGGGGCGGCCAAAAACATTCAGTACTTC
few	TRBV5-1	TRBJ2-7	NA	CASSLKGGEQYF	TGCGCCAGCAGCTTGAAGGGCGGGGAGCAGTACTTC
NA	TRBV19	TRBJ2-1	TRBD2	CASSTYSGMGNEQFF	TGTGCCAGTAGTACTTATAGCGGGATGGGAAATGAGCAGTTCTTC
NA	TRBV15	TRBJ2-3	NA	CATSRDWRERTDTQYF	TGTGCCACCAGCAGAGATTGGCGAGAGCGCACAGATACGCAGTATTTT
few	TRBV2	TRBJ2-7	NA	CASSEDRTASYEQYF	TGTGCCAGCAGTGAGGACCGGACTGCCTCCTACGAGCAGTACTTC
NA	TRBV11-2	TRBJ2-3	TRBD2	CASSRLAGGPTDTQYF	TGTGCCAGCAGCCGGCTAGCGGGGGGGCCCACAGATACGCAGTATTTT
NA	TRBV29-1	TRBJ2-3	NA	CSIQSTDTQYF	TGCAGCATCCAGTCCACAGATACGCAGTATTTT
few	TRBV4-3	TRBJ1-1	TRBD1	CASSPPGGVTEAFF	TGCGCCAGCAGCCCCCCAGGGGGGGTCACTGAAGCTTTCTTT
few	TRBV7-8	TRBJ2-1	TRBD2	CASSLAALAAYNEQFF	TGTGCCAGCAGCTTAGCGGCGCTAGCGGCCTACAATGAGCAGTTCTTC
NA	TRBV7-2	TRBJ1-1	NA	CASQRTPLDAFF	TGTGCCAGCCAGAGGACCCCTCTGGACGCTTTCTTT
NA	TRBV30	TRBJ1-2	NA	CAWSLGRTNYGYTF	TGTGCCTGGAGTTTGGGGAGGACTAACTATGGCTACACCTTC
NA	TRBV4-2	TRBJ1-1	TRBD1	CASSQAQGDTEAFF	TGTGCCAGCAGCCAAGCGCAGGGGGATACTGAAGCTTTCTTT
NA	TRBV19	TRBJ2-1	NA	CASSMTVYNEQFF	TGTGCCAGTAGTATGACGGTTTACAATGAGCAGTTCTTC